The entry below gives a single TCR beta chain sequence along with its context. This sample stems from a study of blood T cell repertoires in COVID-19. Per the authors' pipeline: The authors estimated nucleated cell counts from reference gene primer amplification. Generated by immunoSEQ multiplex PCR, the TCRdb table keeps only in-frame clones and is missing some. From that table come the V and J calls and clone size; the DNA was used to work out D and trimming. The sample gives 210,000 or so clones, around nine tenths of which show up once; more than 10% is in the top ten. The CDR3 extends over 17 amino acids. Unmatched junction bases numbered 14, after V lost 3 bases and J lost 7 bases. Germline V lookup: CDR1 LNHDA, CDR2 SQIVND (reference sequence).

Source material: peripheral blood. The sequence came from a young woman who had recovered from COVID-19. The gene calls are TRBV19 and TRBJ1-4, with 7 bases fitting TRBD1. CDR3 sequence: CASSIGFVGGLGEKLFF. The CDR3 DNA reads as TGTGCCAGTAGTATCGGGTTCGTAGGGGGCTTGGGTGAAAAACTGTTTTTT.